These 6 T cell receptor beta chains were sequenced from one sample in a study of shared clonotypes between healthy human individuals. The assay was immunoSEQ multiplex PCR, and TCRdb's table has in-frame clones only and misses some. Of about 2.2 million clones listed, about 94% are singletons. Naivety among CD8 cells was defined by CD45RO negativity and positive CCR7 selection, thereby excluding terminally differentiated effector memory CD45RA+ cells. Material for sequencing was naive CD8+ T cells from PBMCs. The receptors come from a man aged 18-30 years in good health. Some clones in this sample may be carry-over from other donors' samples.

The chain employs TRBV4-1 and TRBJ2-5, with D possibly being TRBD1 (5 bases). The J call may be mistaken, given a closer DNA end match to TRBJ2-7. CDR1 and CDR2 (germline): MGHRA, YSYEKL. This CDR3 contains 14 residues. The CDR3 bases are TGCGCCAGCAGCCAAGGCAGGGCCGGCTACGAGCAGTACTTC. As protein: CASSQGRAGYEQYF.

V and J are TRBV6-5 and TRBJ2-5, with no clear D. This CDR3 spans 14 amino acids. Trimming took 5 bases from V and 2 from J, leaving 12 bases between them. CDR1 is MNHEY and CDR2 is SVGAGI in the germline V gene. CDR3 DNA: TGTGCCAGCAGTGATATTTGGGGACAAGAGACCCAGTACTTC. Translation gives CASSDIWGQETQYF.

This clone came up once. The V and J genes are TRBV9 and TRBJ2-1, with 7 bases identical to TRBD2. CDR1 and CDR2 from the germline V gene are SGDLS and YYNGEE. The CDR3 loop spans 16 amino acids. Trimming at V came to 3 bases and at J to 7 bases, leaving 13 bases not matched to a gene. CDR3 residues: CASSANWEGRGNEQFF. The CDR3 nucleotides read TGTGCCAGCAGCGCCAATTGGGAGGGTCGAGGGAATGAGCAGTTCTTC.

The CDR3 loop reads CASSYPESSYNEQFF. The CDR3 DNA reads as TGTGCCAGCAGCTATCCAGAGAGCTCCTACAATGAGCAGTTCTTC. The chain couples TRBV2 to TRBJ2-1; D not certain. Trimming shortened V by 6 bases and J by 0 bases, and 12 bases separated the two germline ends. Germline V gives CDR1 SNHLY, CDR2 FYNNEI. The CDR3 has 15 residues.

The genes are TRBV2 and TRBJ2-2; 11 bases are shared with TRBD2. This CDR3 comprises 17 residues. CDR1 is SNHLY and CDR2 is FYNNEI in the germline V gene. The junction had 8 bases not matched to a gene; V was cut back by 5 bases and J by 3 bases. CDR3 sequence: CASSFLPGLADTGELFF. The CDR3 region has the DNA TGTGCCAGCAGTTTTCTGCCGGGACTAGCGGACACCGGGGAGCTGTTTTTT. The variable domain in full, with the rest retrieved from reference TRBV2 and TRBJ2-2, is EPEVTQTPSHQVTQMGQEVILRCVPISNHLYFYWYRQILGQKVEFLVSFYNNEISEKSEIFDDQFSVERPDGSNFTLKIRSTKLEDSAMYFCASSFLPGLADTGELFFGEGSRLTVL.

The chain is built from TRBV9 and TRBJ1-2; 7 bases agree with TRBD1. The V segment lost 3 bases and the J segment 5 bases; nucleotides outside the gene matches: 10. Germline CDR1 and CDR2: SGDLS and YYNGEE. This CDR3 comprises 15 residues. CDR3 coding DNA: TGTGCCAGCAGCGCCGCCAAGGGGGCCCGGTATGGCTACACCTTC. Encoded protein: CASSAAKGARYGYTF.